This TCR beta chain was documented in a study of T cells after yellow fever vaccination. Looking at the study overall: SMART-Seq v4 Ultra Low Input prepared libraries from low-cell fractions.

In regard to this clonotype: Its specificity is not known.

Regarding the study as a whole: Abundant contaminating clonotypes from the bulk population could appear in FACS-sorted repertoires.

TCRdb independently ran MiXCR on the 5' RACE reads; one entry per CDR3 protein. The table has around 340,000 distinct CDR3 sequences, 12% seen once. Germline V gene data show CDR1 as LNHNV and CDR2 as YYDKDF (reference sequence). The V gene end was trimmed by 2 bases and the J gene end by 0 bases; junction bases not matched to a gene: 2. This CDR3 region has 15 residues. This sequence was found in a man between 18 and 29 years old who received the YFV17D yellow fever vaccine. The source was CD4+ T cells sorted from PBMCs, collected 15 days after the yellow fever booster vaccination. This chain links TRBV15 with TRBJ2-3; 7 nucleotides line up with TRBD2. CDR3 DNA sequence: TGTGCCACCAGCAGATCGGGGGGAAGCACAGATACGCAGTATTTT. This gives the protein CATSRSGGSTDTQYF.